The source of this T cell receptor beta chain is a study of blood T cell repertoires in COVID-19. Study background: Specimens from acute and convalescent COVID-19 originated in the United States, Italy and Spain.

In the authors' methods: It was from reference gene primer amplification that nucleated cell counts were estimated. Using immunoSEQ multiplex PCR, the repertoire was profiled, and TCRdb retains in-frame clones only, with some absent. V and J calls and clone size follow that table, whereas D and trimming were derived from the DNA. The sample has about 300,000 clones; roughly 91% are singletons. Trimming left V 1 base short and J 4 bases short, with 14 bases between. In germline, CDR1 is KGHDR, CDR2 SFDVKD. The CDR3 is 16 residues long. The Seattle patients, enrolled during active infection, were followed longitudinally.

The V call is TRBV24-1, the J call TRBJ2-3, with D possibly being TRBD1 (8 bases). This clonotype was obtained from a woman aged 25-40 years with COVID-19, enrolled during active disease. Source material: peripheral blood. CDR3 region: CATSDFSQGGADTQYF. In DNA form, the CDR3 reads TGTGCCACCAGTGATTTTTCACAGGGGGGGGCAGATACGCAGTATTTT.